Shown below are 20 T cell receptor beta chains from a single sample sequenced in a study of cytomegalovirus exposure and HLA in healthy donors. The PCR employed 60 Vbeta primers together with 13 Jbeta primers. Clones were read by immunoSEQ multiplex PCR, and TCRdb kept only the in-frame ones, dropping some. This sample has 100,000 or so clones, with about 69% found just once. Source material: PBMCs. These receptors came from a man between 35 and 55 years old in good health and CMV-seronegative.

The V and J genes are TRBV10-1 and TRBJ1-5; D perhaps matches TRBD1 (5 bases). Germline V lookup: CDR1 WNHNN, CDR2 SYGVQD (reference sequence). V lost 3 bases and J lost 7, with 13 bases in between. The CDR3 length is 14 residues. CDR3 DNA: TGCGCCAGCAGTGAATCAGGCGGGGGACAGCCCCAGCATTTT. It specifies CASSESGGGQPQHF.

This chain links TRBV10-2 with TRBJ1-2; the match to TRBD1 covers 8 bases. This CDR3 has 17 residues. Germline CDR1 reads WSHSY; CDR2 reads SAAADI. V lost 1 base to trimming and J lost 3 bases; unmatched junction nucleotides: 10. The CDR3 is CASSEYRQGAIYYGYTF. In nucleotides, the CDR3 is TGCGCCAGCAGTGAGTACCGTCAGGGGGCTATCTACTATGGCTACACCTTC.

The J gene is TRBJ1-1, the V gene TRBV7-2; possibly TRBD1 for D (6 bases). CDR3 length: 15 residues. V lost 7 bases and J lost 1, with 16 bases in between. The germline CDR1 and CDR2 sequences are SGHTA and FQGNSA. The DNA of the CDR3 is TGTGCCAGCACTAGGGGGGGGATATCGAACACTGAAGCTTTCTTT. Translating gives CASTRGGISNTEAFF. Full variable domain (outside the CDR3, taken from reference TRBV7-2 and TRBJ1-1): GAGVSQSPSNKVTEKGKDVELRCDPISGHTALYWYRQSLGQGLEFLIYFQGNSAPDKSGLPSDRFSAERTGGSVSTLTIQRTQQEDSAVYLCASTRGGISNTEAFFGQGTRLTVV.

This chain links TRBV27 with TRBJ1-5, with unresolved D. V was clipped by 1 base and J by 0 bases, with 7 bases between them. The CDR3 runs 15 residues. CDR1 and CDR2 (germline): MNHEY, SMNVEV (reference sequence). CDR3 amino acids: CASSLYGNSNQPQHF. As DNA, the CDR3 is TGTGCCAGCAGTTTATACGGGAATAGCAATCAGCCCCAGCATTTT.

V usage is TRBV2 and J usage is TRBJ2-1; TRBD2 is a possible D gene (6 bases). Between the trimmed V and J ends, which lost 3 bases and 6 bases, there was a span of 15 bases. This CDR3 contains 15 residues. Looked up from germline, CDR1 is SNHLY and CDR2 is FYNNEI. CDR3 in amino acids: CASSERDLPSNEQFF. In DNA form, the CDR3 reads TGTGCCAGCAGTGAGCGGGACTTACCGTCCAATGAGCAGTTCTTC.

CDR3 bases: TGCAGCGTGGCCCCGGGACAGGGAACCTACAATGAGCAGTTCTTC. Protein product: CSVAPGQGTYNEQFF. The V call is TRBV29-1, the J call TRBJ2-1; 9 bases map to TRBD1. From germline, CDR1 is SQVTM and CDR2 ANQGSEA. This CDR3 comprises 15 residues. Germline trimming cut 6 bases from V and 2 bases from J; bases unmatched to any gene: 8.

The chain couples TRBV28 to TRBJ1-1; 12 nucleotides line up with TRBD1. The CDR3 has 17 amino acids. Germline-derived CDR1 and CDR2 are MDHEN and SYDVKM. Trimming removed 4 bases from V and 3 bases from J; junction bases left unmatched: 9. The CDR3 DNA follows: TGTGCCAGCAGTTCCTCGGGACAGGGGGCGTCCGACACTGAAGCTTTCTTT. Amino acid sequence: CASSSSGQGASDTEAFF. Full variable domain (outside the CDR3, taken from reference TRBV28 and TRBJ1-1): DVKVTQSSRYLVKRTGEKVFLECVQDMDHENMFWYRQDPGLGLRLIYFSYDVKMKEKGDIPEGYSVSREKKERFSLILESASTNQTSMYLCASSSSGQGASDTEAFFGQGTRLTVV.

The V gene is TRBV27, the J gene TRBJ1-1; no reliable D call. This CDR3 has 14 residues. Trimming removed 0 bases at V and 6 bases at J, with 11 bases between. CDR1 is MNHEY, CDR2 SMNVEV, per germline (reference sequence). CDR3 DNA sequence: TGTGCCAGCAGTTTATCGTATAGAGGGCCTGAAGCTTTCTTT. This sequence encodes CASSLSYRGPEAFF.

The chain couples TRBV28 to TRBJ1-4; D not resolved. From germline, CDR1 is MDHEN and CDR2 SYDVKM. Trimming removed 5 bases at V and 3 bases at J, with 7 bases between. The CDR3 spans 13 residues. CDR3 region: CASSLPSNEKLFF. DNA for the CDR3: TGTGCCAGCAGTCTCCCCTCTAATGAAAAACTGTTTTTT.

The chain is built from TRBV6-6 and TRBJ1-1, with TRBD1 matching over 8 bases. This CDR3 has 14 amino acids. Germline V gives CDR1 MNHNY, CDR2 SVGAGI (reference sequence). The V and J ends lost 5 bases and 6 bases, in that order; junction bases with no gene match: 8. In nucleotides, the CDR3 is TGTGCCAGCAGTGACATGACAGGGGTCGCTGAAGCTTTCTTT. It codes for CASSDMTGVAEAFF.

This clone was counted once. An end of the junction differs from the germline gene, which may be a read error. The J gene is TRBJ2-7, the V gene TRBV19; 10 positions agree with TRBD2. CDR1 is LNHDA, CDR2 SQIVND, per germline (reference sequence). The CDR3 extends over 14 amino acids. CDR3 protein: CASSIAGGIYEQYF. In DNA, the CDR3 is TGTGCCAGTAGCATAGCGGGAGGAATCTACGAGCAGTACTTC.

V usage is TRBV4-1 and J usage is TRBJ2-2; weak D call: TRBD2 (6 bases). Trimming left V 0 bases short and J 2 bases short, with 19 bases between. Germline CDR1 and CDR2: MGHRA and YSYEKL. The CDR3 contains 19 residues. The CDR3, as DNA: TGCGCCAGCAGCCAAGAGGTCCGTTGGAAGCGGGCCAACACCGGGGAGCTGTTTTTT. Protein product: CASSQEVRWKRANTGELFF.

This sequence joins TRBV6-5 and TRBJ2-1; D may be TRBD2 (7 bases). Trimming shortened V by 8 bases and J by 4 bases, and 18 bases separated the two germline ends. Germline CDR1 MNHEY, CDR2 SVGAGI. The CDR3 is 15 amino acids. Written as DNA, the CDR3 is TGTGCCAGCGATACGACGGGGGGCCCTTACAATGAGCAGTTCTTC. The encoded protein is CASDTTGGPYNEQFF.

V and J are TRBV4-3 and TRBJ2-1; 9 positions agree with TRBD2. The V segment lost 1 base and the J segment 6 bases; nucleotides outside the gene matches: 7. CDR3 size: 16 residues. Germline V gene lookup returns CDR1 LGHNA and CDR2 YSLEER. CDR3 DNA sequence: TGCGCCAGCAGCCAAGTTGGCGGGGGGGCCCGCAATGAGCAGTTCTTC. Encoded protein: CASSQVGGGARNEQFF.

The chain combines TRBV28 with TRBJ2-7, with D maybe TRBD1 (5 bases). The CDR3 sequence is 14 residues long. V was cut by 5 bases and J by 4 bases, with 15 bases left in between. CDR1 and CDR2 from the germline V gene are MDHEN and SYDVKM. CDR3 amino acids: CASSPGTGEYEQYF. The CDR3 coding sequence is TGTGCCAGCAGTCCCGGAACAGGAGAGTACGAGCAGTACTTC. The entire variable domain, with the rest obtained from reference TRBV28 and TRBJ2-7, is as follows: DVKVTQSSRYLVKRTGEKVFLECVQDMDHENMFWYRQDPGLGLRLIYFSYDVKMKEKGDIPEGYSVSREKKERFSLILESASTNQTSMYLCASSPGTGEYEQYFGPGTRLTVT.

V and J are TRBV28 and TRBJ2-7; 7 nucleotides match TRBD2. The CDR3 covers 14 residues. Germline CDR1 and CDR2: MDHEN and SYDVKM. Trimming cost V 7 bases and J 3 bases; bases outside gene matches: 9. Here the CDR3 reads CASTPPGDYYEQYF. CDR3 DNA: TGTGCCAGCACCCCACCCGGGGACTACTACGAGCAGTACTTC.

This chain connects TRBV7-2 to TRBJ2-7, with TRBD2 as a possible D gene (6 bases). This CDR3 has 16 residues. Per the germline V gene, CDR1 is SGHTA and CDR2 is FQGNSA. With 0 bases removed from V and 2 bases from J, the gap between germline ends came to 14 bases. CDR3 protein: CASSLARGTVTYEQYF. In DNA form, the CDR3 reads TGTGCCAGCAGCTTAGCGCGAGGGACTGTAACCTACGAGCAGTACTTC.

This chain connects TRBV27 to TRBJ2-7, with TRBD2 matching over 7 bases. The CDR3 is 14 amino acids. Germline-derived CDR1 and CDR2 are MNHEY and SMNVEV (reference sequence). V was pared by 4 bases and J by 2 bases, with 5 bases of the junction left unmatched. The CDR3 DNA reads as TGTGCCAGCAGTTCACGAGCGGGAACCTACGAGCAGTACTTC. It specifies CASSSRAGTYEQYF.

The chain uses TRBV7-9 and TRBJ2-2; D remains ambiguous. Trimming removed 0 bases at V and 4 bases at J, with 6 bases between. The CDR3 sequence is 14 residues long. The germline CDR1 and CDR2 sequences are SEHNR and FQNEAQ (reference sequence). The CDR3 loop reads CASSLASVTGELFF. CDR3 DNA sequence: TGTGCCAGCAGCTTAGCGTCGGTCACCGGGGAGCTGTTTTTT.

This chain joins TRBV6-5 and TRBJ2-3; 7 bases map to TRBD1. The CDR3 is 15 amino acids. The germline gives CDR1 MNHEY, CDR2 SVGAGI. With V trimmed by 6 bases and J by 0 bases, 6 bases remained unmatched. The CDR3 sequence: CASRVTGFSTDTQYF. The CDR3 DNA sequence: TGTGCCAGCAGAGTGACAGGGTTCAGCACAGATACGCAGTATTTT.